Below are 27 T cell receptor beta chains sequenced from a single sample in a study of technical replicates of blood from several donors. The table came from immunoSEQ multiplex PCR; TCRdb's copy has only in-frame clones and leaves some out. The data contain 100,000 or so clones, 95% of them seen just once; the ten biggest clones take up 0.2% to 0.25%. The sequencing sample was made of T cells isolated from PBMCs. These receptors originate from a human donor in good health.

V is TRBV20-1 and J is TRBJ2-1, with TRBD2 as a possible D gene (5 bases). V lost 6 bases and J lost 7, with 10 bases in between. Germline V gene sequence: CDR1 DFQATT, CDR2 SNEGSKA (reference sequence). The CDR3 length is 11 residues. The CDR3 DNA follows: TGCAGTGCCCACGGGGATAATGAGCAGTTCTTC. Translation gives CSAHGDNEQFF.

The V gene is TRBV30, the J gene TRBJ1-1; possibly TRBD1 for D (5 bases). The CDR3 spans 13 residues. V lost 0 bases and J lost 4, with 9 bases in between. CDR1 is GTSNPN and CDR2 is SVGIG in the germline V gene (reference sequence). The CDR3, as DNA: TGTGCCTGGAGTGTACACCAGGGCACTGAAGCTTTCTTT. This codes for CAWSVHQGTEAFF.

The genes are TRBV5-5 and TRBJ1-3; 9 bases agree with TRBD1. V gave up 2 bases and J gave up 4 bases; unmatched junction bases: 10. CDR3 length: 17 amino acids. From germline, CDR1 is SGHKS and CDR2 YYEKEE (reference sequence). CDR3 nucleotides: TGTGCCAGCAGCTTATACCGGGACAGGGTATCAGGAAACACCATATATTTT. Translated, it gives CASSLYRDRVSGNTIYF. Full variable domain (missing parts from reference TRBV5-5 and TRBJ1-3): DAGVTQSPTHLIKTRGQQVTLRCSPISGHKSVSWYQQVLGQGPQFIFQYYEKEERGRGNFPDRFSARQFPNYSSELNVNALLLGDSALYLCASSLYRDRVSGNTIYFGEGSWLTVV.

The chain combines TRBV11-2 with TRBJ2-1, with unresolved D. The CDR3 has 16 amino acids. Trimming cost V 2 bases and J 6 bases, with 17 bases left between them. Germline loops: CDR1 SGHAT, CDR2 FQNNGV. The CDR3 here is CASSLPRDQVINEQFF. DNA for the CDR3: TGTGCCAGCAGCTTACCCCGCGATCAGGTCATCAATGAGCAGTTCTTC.

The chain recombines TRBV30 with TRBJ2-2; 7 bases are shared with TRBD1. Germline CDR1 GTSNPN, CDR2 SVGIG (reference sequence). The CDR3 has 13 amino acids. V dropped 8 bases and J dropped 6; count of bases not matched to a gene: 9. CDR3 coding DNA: TGTGCCCGTAGACAGGGTTTGTCCGGGGAGCTGTTTTTT. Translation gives CARRQGLSGELFF.

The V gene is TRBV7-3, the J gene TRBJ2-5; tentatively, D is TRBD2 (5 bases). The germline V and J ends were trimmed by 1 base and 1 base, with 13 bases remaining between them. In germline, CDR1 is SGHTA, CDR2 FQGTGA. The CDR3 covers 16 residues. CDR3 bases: TGTGCCAGCAGCTTAATGCCCCCACGGGGCCAAGAGACCCAGTACTTC. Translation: CASSLMPPRGQETQYF.

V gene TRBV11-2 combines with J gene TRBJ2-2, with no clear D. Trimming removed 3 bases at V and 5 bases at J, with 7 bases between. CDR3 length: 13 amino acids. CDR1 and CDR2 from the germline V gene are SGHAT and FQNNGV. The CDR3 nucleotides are TGTGCCAGCAGCTTCGATAGAACCGGGGAGCTGTTTTTT. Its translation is CASSFDRTGELFF.

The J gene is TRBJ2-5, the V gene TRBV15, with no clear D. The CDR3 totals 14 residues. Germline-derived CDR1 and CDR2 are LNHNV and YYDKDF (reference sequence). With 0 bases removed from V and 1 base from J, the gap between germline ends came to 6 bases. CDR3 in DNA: TGTGCCACCAGCAGAGATCTTCCCCAAGAGACCCAGTACTTC. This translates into CATSRDLPQETQYF.

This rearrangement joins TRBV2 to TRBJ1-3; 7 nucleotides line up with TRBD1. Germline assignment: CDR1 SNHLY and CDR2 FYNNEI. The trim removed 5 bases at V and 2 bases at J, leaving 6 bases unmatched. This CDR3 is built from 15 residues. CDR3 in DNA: TGTGCCAGCAGTAACAGGGGAGGCCCTGGAAACACCATATATTTT. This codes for CASSNRGGPGNTIYF.

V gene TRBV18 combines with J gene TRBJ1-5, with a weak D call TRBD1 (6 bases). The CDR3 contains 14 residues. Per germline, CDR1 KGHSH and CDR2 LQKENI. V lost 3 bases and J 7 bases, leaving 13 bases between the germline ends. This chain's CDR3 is CASSPKDSRQPQHF. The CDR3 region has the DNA TGTGCCAGCTCACCTAAGGACAGCAGGCAGCCCCAGCATTTT.

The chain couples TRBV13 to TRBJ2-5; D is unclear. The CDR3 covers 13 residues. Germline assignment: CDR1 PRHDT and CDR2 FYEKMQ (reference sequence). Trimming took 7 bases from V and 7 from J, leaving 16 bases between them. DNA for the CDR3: TGTGCCAGCATGTCCATCATAACTGGGACCCAGTACTTC. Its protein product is CASMSIITGTQYF.

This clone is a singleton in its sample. CDR3 nucleotide sequence: TGCAGCGTCGAGGGAGGCTATGGCTACACCTTC. As protein: CSVEGGYGYTF. The chain uses TRBV29-1 and TRBJ1-2, with no clear D. This CDR3 is 11 amino acids long. CDR1 and CDR2 (germline): SQVTM, ANQGSEA. Trimming shortened V by 6 bases and J by 4 bases, and 9 bases separated the two germline ends.

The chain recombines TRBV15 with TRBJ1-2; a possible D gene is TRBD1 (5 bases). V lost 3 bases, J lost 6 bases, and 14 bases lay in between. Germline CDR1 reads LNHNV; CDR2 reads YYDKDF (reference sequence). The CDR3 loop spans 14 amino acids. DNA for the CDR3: TGTGCCACCAGCAGGTCTGGGCAGGGTCATGGCTACACCTTC. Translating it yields CATSRSGQGHGYTF. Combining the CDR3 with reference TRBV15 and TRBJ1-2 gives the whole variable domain DAMVIQNPRYQVTQFGKPVTLSCSQTLNHNVMYWYQQKSSQAPKLLFHYYDKDFNNEADTPDNFQSRRPNTSFCFLDIRSPGLGDTAMYLCATSRSGQGHGYTFGSGTRLTVV.

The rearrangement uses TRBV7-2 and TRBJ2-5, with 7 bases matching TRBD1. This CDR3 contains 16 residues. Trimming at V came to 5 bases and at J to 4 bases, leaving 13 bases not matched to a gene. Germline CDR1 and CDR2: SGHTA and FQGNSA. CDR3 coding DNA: TGTGCCAGCAGCCCACAAAGACAGGGCGGAGGAGAGACCCAGTACTTC. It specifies CASSPQRQGGGETQYF.

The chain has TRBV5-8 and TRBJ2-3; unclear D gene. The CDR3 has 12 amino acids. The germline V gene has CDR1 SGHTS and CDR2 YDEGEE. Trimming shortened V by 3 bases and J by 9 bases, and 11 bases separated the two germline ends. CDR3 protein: CASSSPSRTQYF. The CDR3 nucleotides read TGTGCCAGCAGCTCCCCCTCTAGGACGCAGTATTTT.

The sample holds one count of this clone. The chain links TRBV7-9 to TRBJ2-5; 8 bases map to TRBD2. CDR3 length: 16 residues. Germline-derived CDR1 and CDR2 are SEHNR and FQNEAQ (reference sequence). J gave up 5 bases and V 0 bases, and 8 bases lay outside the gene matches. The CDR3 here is CASSLALRGAGETQYF. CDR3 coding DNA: TGTGCCAGCAGCTTAGCCTTGCGGGGGGCTGGGGAGACCCAGTACTTC.

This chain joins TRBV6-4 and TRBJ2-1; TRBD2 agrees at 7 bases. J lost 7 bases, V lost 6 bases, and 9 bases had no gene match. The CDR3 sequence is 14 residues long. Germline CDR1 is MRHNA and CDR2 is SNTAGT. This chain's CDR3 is CASSEAGIWNEQFF. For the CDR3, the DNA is TGTGCCAGCAGCGAAGCGGGGATATGGAATGAGCAGTTCTTC.

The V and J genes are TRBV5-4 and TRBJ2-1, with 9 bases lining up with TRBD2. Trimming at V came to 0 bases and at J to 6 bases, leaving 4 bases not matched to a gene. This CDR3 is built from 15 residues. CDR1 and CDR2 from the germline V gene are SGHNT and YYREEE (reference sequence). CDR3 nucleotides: TGTGCCAGCAGCTTGGTTAGCGGGGGTTCCAATGAGCAGTTCTTC. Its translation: CASSLVSGGSNEQFF.

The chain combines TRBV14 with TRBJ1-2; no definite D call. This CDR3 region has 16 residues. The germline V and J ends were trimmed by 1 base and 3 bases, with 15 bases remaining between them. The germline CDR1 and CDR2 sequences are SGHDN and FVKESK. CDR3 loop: CASSQGEQYYHYGYTF. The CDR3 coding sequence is TGTGCCAGCAGCCAAGGAGAACAATACTATCACTATGGCTACACCTTC. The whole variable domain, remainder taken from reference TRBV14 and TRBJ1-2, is EAGVTQFPSHSVIEKGQTVTLRCDPISGHDNLYWYRRVMGKEIKFLLHFVKESKQDESGMPNNRFLAERTGGTYSTLKVQPAELEDSGVYFCASSQGEQYYHYGYTFGSGTRLTVV.

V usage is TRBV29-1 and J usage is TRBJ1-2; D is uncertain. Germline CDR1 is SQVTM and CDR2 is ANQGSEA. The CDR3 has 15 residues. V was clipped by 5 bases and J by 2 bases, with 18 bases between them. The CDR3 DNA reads TGCAGCGTTCTATCTATTTCCGGGATCAACTATGGCTACACCTTC. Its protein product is CSVLSISGINYGYTF.

This chain's CDR3 is CARPPGLPFISYAPSSYEQYF. DNA of the CDR3: TGTGCCAGGCCACCGGGACTTCCTTTCATTTCCTATGCACCGAGCTCCTACGAGCAGTACTTC. The genes are TRBV27 and TRBJ2-7, with D tentatively TRBD2 (6 bases). The germline V gene encodes CDR1 MNHEY and CDR2 SMNVEV (reference sequence). Between the trimmed V and J ends, which lost 9 bases and 0 bases, there was a span of 36 bases. The CDR3 has 21 amino acids.

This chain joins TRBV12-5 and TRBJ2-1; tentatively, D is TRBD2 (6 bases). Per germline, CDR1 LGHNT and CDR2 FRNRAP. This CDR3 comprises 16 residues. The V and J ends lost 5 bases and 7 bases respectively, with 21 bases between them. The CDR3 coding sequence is TGTGCTAGTGGTCCACGTTTAATGGGGGGTGAAAATGAGCAGTTCTTC. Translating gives CASGPRLMGGENEQFF.

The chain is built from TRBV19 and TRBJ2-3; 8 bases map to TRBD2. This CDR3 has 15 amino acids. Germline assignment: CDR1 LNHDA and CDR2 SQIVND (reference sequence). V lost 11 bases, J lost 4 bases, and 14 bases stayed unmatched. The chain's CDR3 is CALGPGGAVPDTQYF. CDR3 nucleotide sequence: TGTGCCCTAGGACCCGGGGGGGCAGTCCCAGATACGCAGTATTTT. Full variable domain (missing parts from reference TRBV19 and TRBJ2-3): DGGITQSPKYLFRKEGQNVTLSCEQNLNHDAMYWYRQDPGQGLRLIYYSQIVNDFQKGDIAEGYSVSREKKESFPLTVTSAQKNPTAFYLCALGPGGAVPDTQYFGPGTRLTVL.

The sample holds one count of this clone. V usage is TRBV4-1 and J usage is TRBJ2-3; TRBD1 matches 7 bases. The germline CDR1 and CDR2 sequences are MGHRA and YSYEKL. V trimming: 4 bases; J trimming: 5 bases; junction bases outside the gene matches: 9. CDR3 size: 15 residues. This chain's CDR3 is CASSRQGQVGDTQYF. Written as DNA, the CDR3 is TGCGCCAGCAGCCGACAGGGTCAAGTAGGAGATACGCAGTATTTT.

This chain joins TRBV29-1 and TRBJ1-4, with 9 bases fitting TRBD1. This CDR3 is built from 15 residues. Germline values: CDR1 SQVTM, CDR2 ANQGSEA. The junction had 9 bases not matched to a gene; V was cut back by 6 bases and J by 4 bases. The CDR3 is CSVRRQGGGNEKLFF. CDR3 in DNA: TGCAGCGTCCGCCGACAGGGGGGCGGTAATGAAAAACTGTTTTTT.

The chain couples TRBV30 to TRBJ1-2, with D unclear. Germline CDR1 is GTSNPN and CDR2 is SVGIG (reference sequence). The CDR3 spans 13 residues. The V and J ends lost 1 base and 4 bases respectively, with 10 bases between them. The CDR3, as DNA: TGTGCCTGGAGTGGTGGTGTCGGCTATGGCTACACCTTC. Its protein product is CAWSGGVGYGYTF.

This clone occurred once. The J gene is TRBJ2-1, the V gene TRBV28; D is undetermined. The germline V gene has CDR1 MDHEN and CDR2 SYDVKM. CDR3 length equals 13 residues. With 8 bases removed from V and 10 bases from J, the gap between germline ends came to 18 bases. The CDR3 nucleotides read TGTGCCAGCCTAGAAACGATTACGAGGGAGCAGTTCTTC. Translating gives CASLETITREQFF.